Below are 14 T cell receptor beta chains sequenced from a single sample in a study of blood T cell repertoires in COVID-19. The table came from immunoSEQ multiplex PCR; TCRdb's copy has only in-frame clones and leaves some out. Of 270,000 or so clones in the sample, around nine tenths are singletons; the top ten hold around 8.8%. The sample consisted of peripheral blood. Receptors originate from a man aged 40-55 years with active or convalescent COVID-19.

V usage is TRBV19 and J usage is TRBJ1-2, with D possibly being TRBD1 (5 bases). CDR1 and CDR2 from the germline V gene are LNHDA and SQIVND (reference sequence). V lost 9 bases, J lost 3 bases, and 14 bases lay in between. The CDR3 spans 13 residues. CDR3 nucleotide sequence: TGTGCCAGCAAGGACATGACCGACTATGGCTACACCTTC. This gives the protein CASKDMTDYGYTF.

This clone was picked up one time. The rearrangement links TRBV5-1 to TRBJ2-7, with D perhaps matching TRBD1 (5 bases). The V gene lost 3 bases and the J gene lost 6 bases, with 13 bases spanning the gap. Germline V CDR1 and CDR2: SGHRS, YFSETQ. The CDR3 has 13 residues. The DNA of the CDR3 is TGCGCCAGCAGCTACCAGGGCGTCTCCGAGCAGTACTTC. Its protein is CASSYQGVSEQYF.

CDR3 nucleotide sequence: TGTGCCAGCAGTTACTCGATACCGGGACAGGGGGCGCGCGAGCAGTACTTC. Translating it yields CASSYSIPGQGAREQYF. The chain has TRBV6-8 and TRBJ2-7, with 12 nucleotides matching TRBD1. Germline loops: CDR1 MNHGY, CDR2 SAAAGT. The length of the CDR3 is 17 residues. The V segment lost 0 bases and the J segment 6 bases; nucleotides outside the gene matches: 9.

The rearrangement uses TRBV12-1 and TRBJ2-5; the table calls TRBD2, which could not be checked here. TRBV12-1 is flagged as a pseudogene. The CDR3 runs 10 residues. The CDR3 is CAPFAGRRYF. The CDR3 bases are TGTGCCCCGTTTGCGGGGAGGCGCTACTTC.

The chain joins TRBV29-1 to TRBJ1-2; TRBD1 might be the D (5 bases). Germline values: CDR1 SQVTM, CDR2 ANQGSEA. V dropped 4 bases and J dropped 4 bases, with 7 bases sitting between them. The CDR3 is 11 residues long. Written as DNA, the CDR3 is TGCAGCGTTGGGGGGGTCTATGGCTACACCTTC. This codes for CSVGGVYGYTF.

The gene calls are TRBV11-2 and TRBJ1-2, with no clear D. The ends were cut back, 2 bases at V and 7 bases at J, with 5 bases in the middle. CDR1 and CDR2 from the germline V gene are SGHAT and FQNNGV. The CDR3 consists of 11 residues. CDR3 nucleotides: TGTGCCAGCAGCTTATCGAGTGGCTACACCTTC. This encodes CASSLSSGYTF. Together with reference TRBV11-2 and TRBJ1-2, the CDR3 gives the full variable domain: EAGVAQSPRYKIIEKRQSVAFWCNPISGHATLYWYQQILGQGPKLLIQFQNNGVVDDSQLPKDRFSAERLKGVDSTLKIQPAKLEDSAVYLCASSLSSGYTFGSGTRLTVV.

This clone came up once. V usage is TRBV10-2 and J usage is TRBJ2-3; 7 bases line up with TRBD2. CDR1 WSHSY and CDR2 SAAADI come from the germline V gene. This CDR3 is 12 amino acids long. Trimming at V came to 2 bases and at J to 14 bases, leaving 7 bases not matched to a gene. CDR3 sequence: CASSEDSLAVYF. CDR3 DNA: TGCGCCAGCAGTGAGGATTCGCTAGCGGTGTATTTT.

The genes are TRBV6-1 and TRBJ1-1, with a possible D match to TRBD1 (6 bases). From germline, CDR1 is MNHNS and CDR2 SASEGT. CDR3 length: 13 residues. The V gene lost 6 bases and the J gene lost 1 base, with 9 bases spanning the gap. The CDR3 DNA reads as TGTGCCAGCAGGACAGGACGGAACACTGAAGCTTTCTTT. Protein sequence: CASRTGRNTEAFF.

V is TRBV12-5 and J is TRBJ1-5; 10 nucleotides align to TRBD1. Germline trimming cut 6 bases from V and 3 bases from J; bases unmatched to any gene: 8. Looked up from germline, CDR1 is LGHNT and CDR2 is FRNRAP. This CDR3 region has 16 residues. The CDR3 DNA follows: TGTGCTAGTGGCAATCCGGGACAGGGGTTCAATCAGCCCCAGCATTTT. Translating it yields CASGNPGQGFNQPQHF.

The table lists this clone with a few counts. The rearrangement uses TRBV6-5 and TRBJ1-2; D may be TRBD1 (5 bases). The germline gives CDR1 MNHEY, CDR2 SVGAGI. V gave up 2 bases and J gave up 4 bases, with 11 bases separating them. This CDR3 spans 14 amino acids. The CDR3 reads CASSYGTGAYGYTF. The CDR3 bases are TGTGCCAGCAGTTACGGTACAGGTGCCTATGGCTACACCTTC.

The rearrangement joins TRBV5-1 to TRBJ1-4, with 7 nucleotides matching TRBD1. Germline V gene sequence: CDR1 SGHRS, CDR2 YFSETQ. CDR3 length equals 15 residues. V was pared by 1 base and J by 5 bases, with 5 bases of the junction left unmatched. The CDR3 loop reads CASSLFGTVNEKLFF. The CDR3 DNA reads as TGCGCCAGCAGCTTGTTCGGGACAGTCAATGAAAAACTGTTTTTT.

The table lists this clone with a count of one. The rearrangement links TRBV27 to TRBJ2-7, with 8 bases lining up with TRBD1. CDR1 is MNHEY and CDR2 is SMNVEV in the germline V gene (reference sequence). Trimming at V came to 0 bases and at J to 2 bases, leaving 6 bases not matched to a gene. The CDR3 runs to 16 residues. CDR3 loop: CASSLSPGTGTYEQYF. CDR3 DNA: TGTGCCAGCAGTTTATCCCCCGGGACAGGTACCTACGAGCAGTACTTC.

The V and J genes are TRBV15 and TRBJ2-5; a weak D match, TRBD1 (6 bases). Trimming cost V 4 bases and J 1 base, with 13 bases left between them. Germline V gives CDR1 LNHNV, CDR2 YYDKDF (reference sequence). CDR3 size: 15 residues. CDR3 DNA: TGTGCCACCAGCATCCTAAGGGGGACCCAAGAGACCCAGTACTTC. This codes for CATSILRGTQETQYF.

The chain uses TRBV27 and TRBJ2-7; 8 bases are shared with TRBD2. Trimming at V came to 4 bases and at J to 3 bases, leaving 8 bases not matched to a gene. This CDR3 region has 15 residues. Germline values: CDR1 MNHEY, CDR2 SMNVEV (reference sequence). The CDR3 nucleotides are TGTGCCAGCAGTTCCCTAGCGGGCATTAACTACGAGCAGTACTTC. Protein product: CASSSLAGINYEQYF.